This T cell receptor beta chain was documented in a study of T cells in tuberculosis. Comment on this clone: What it recognizes is unknown.

TCRdb's table, derived via immunoSEQ multiplex PCR, lists solely in-frame clones and lacks some. The sample yields about 37,000 clones, 85% to 95% seen once. Overall study results and limits: GMM-specific TCRs were nearer to active tuberculosis alpha repertoires, suggesting expansion.

CDR3 size: 14 residues. The V and J ends lost 2 bases and 7 bases respectively, with 14 bases between them. The germline V gene has CDR1 MNHEY and CDR2 SMNVEV (reference sequence). The chain couples TRBV27 to TRBJ1-1, with D uncertain. This receptor was taken from a donor aged 5 to 30 with latent tuberculosis or without tuberculosis infection. Some clones in this sample may be carry-over from other donors' samples. Input material: PBMCs. CDR3 region: CASSLTPVHFEAFF. The CDR3 bases are TGTGCCAGCAGTTTAACTCCGGTCCATTTTGAAGCTTTCTTT.